This T cell receptor beta chain was sequenced for a study of blood T cells in healthy people across ages. Findings and caveats of the study: Diversity figures based on one million T cells were deemed too low.

This CDR3 comprises 16 residues. The germline CDR1 and CDR2 sequences are SGHVS and FNYEAQ. With V trimmed by 2 bases and J by 2 bases, 7 bases remained unmatched. A J-beta primer mix and a sample-barcoded 5' primer were used in a second PCR of about 6 to 12 cycles. Researchers report that a template-switch adaptor with 12 random nucleotides tagged each cDNA molecule. Each CDR3 protein is one row after TCRdb ran MiXCR on the 5' RACE reads. Among around 1.7 million distinct CDR3 sequences, 28% were seen once, and the ten largest hold 7.7%. Isolation recovered at least 7 million PBMCs from every sample. The extraction recovered at least 6 micrograms of total RNA per sample. As for this clonotype: The antigen is unknown.

This sequence originates from a woman aged 30 to 39 in good health. The V and J genes are TRBV7-6 and TRBJ2-5, with 8 bases that match TRBD2. Sequencing input: blood. CDR3 nucleotides: TGTGCCAGCAGCTTAAATCAAGCGGGAGCTCAAGAGACCCAGTACTTC. It codes for CASSLNQAGAQETQYF.